These 12 T cell receptor beta chains were sequenced from one sample in a study of T cells in Graves' hyperthyroidism and ophthalmopathy. TCR beta CDR3 sequences were amplified from RNA transcripts. The HTBI primer set served for first-round RT-PCR of the TCR CDR3. A single record per CDR3 protein comes from TCRdb applying MiXCR to the multiplex PCR reads. The table has almost 600,000 distinct CDR3 sequences, roughly 46% seen once; the top ten hold about 8.3%. Sequenced input: peripheral blood or thyroid tissue (not recorded which). These receptor sequences come from a woman in her late teens or twenties with Graves' hyperthyroidism.

This clonotype has at least ten counts. The chain joins TRBV5-5 to TRBJ2-7; 7 bases are shared with TRBD1. The J segment lost 1 base and the V segment lost 4 bases, leaving 2 bases of the junction unmatched. The CDR3 is 13 residues long. Germline V gives CDR1 SGHKS, CDR2 YYEKEE (reference sequence). The CDR3 DNA follows: TGTGCCAGCAGCGTGGGACAGTCCTACGAGCAGTACTTC. Translation gives CASSVGQSYEQYF.

This clonotype has just a few counts. The gene calls are TRBV29-1 and TRBJ2-3; D is uncertain. V was trimmed by 0 bases and J by 4 bases, leaving 11 bases between them. The germline gives CDR1 SQVTM, CDR2 ANQGSEA. The CDR3 has 14 residues. CDR3 nucleotide sequence: TGCAGCGTTGAAGATTCGCCAGGCGCAGATACGCAGTATTTT. The encoded protein is CSVEDSPGADTQYF.

This clonotype appeared many times. This chain links TRBV14 with TRBJ2-7, with unresolved D. Germline loops: CDR1 SGHDN, CDR2 FVKESK. The CDR3 is 13 amino acids. V gave up 0 bases and J gave up 3 bases, with 6 bases separating them. The CDR3 reads CASSQEVVYEQYF. CDR3 in DNA: TGTGCCAGCAGCCAAGAAGTAGTCTACGAGCAGTACTTC.

V gene TRBV15 combines with J gene TRBJ1-3; tentative D call: TRBD1 (5 bases). V gave up 0 bases and J gave up 2 bases, with 11 bases separating them. The germline V gene encodes CDR1 LNHNV and CDR2 YYDKDF (reference sequence). This CDR3 has 16 amino acids. CDR3 region: CATSREASGAGNTIYF. DNA of the CDR3: TGTGCCACCAGCAGAGAAGCCTCGGGGGCTGGAAACACCATATATTTT.

This sequence joins TRBV12-3 or TRBV12-4 and TRBJ1-5; D perhaps matches TRBD1 (5 bases). With 8 bases removed from V and 14 bases from J, the gap between germline ends came to 19 bases. This CDR3 has 12 residues. In DNA form, the CDR3 reads TGTGCCAGCCCCAGGGTTAAAGGCTACGAGCATTTT. Its translation: CASPRVKGYEHF.

In this sample, this clonotype turned up many times. This chain connects TRBV11-2 to TRBJ2-7; 11 nucleotides match TRBD2. The V gene end was trimmed by 5 bases and the J gene end by 3 bases; junction bases not matched to a gene: 18. Germline CDR1 SGHAT, CDR2 FQNNGV. The CDR3 length is 19 residues. The DNA of the CDR3 is TGTGCCAGCAGCCTCCCTGGACTAGCGGGTACTGGCCTGAACTACGAGCAGTACTTC. Encoded protein: CASSLPGLAGTGLNYEQYF.

The chain combines TRBV2 with TRBJ2-5; a possible D gene is TRBD2 (5 bases). The CDR3 consists of 14 residues. Germline loops: CDR1 SNHLY, CDR2 FYNNEI. Trimming cost V 3 bases and J 4 bases, with 12 bases left between them. The CDR3 DNA is TGTGCCAGCAGTGACAGCGGCTACGGAGAGACCCAGTACTTC. Translated: CASSDSGYGETQYF.

There are a few counts of this clonotype. The V and J genes are TRBV5-1 and TRBJ1-1, with D possibly being TRBD1 (5 bases). The CDR3 length is 12 residues. V dropped 3 bases and J dropped 6 bases, with 9 bases sitting between them. Germline V gives CDR1 SGHRS, CDR2 YFSETQ. CDR3 in DNA: TGCGCCAGCAGCTATGGGACTGCTGAAGCTTTCTTT. Translation gives CASSYGTAEAFF.

The chain has TRBV24-1 and TRBJ2-7; unclear D gene. Germline V gene data show CDR1 as KGHDR and CDR2 as SFDVKD. The CDR3 length is 14 residues. V was cut by 4 bases and J by 2 bases, with 11 bases left in between. Here the CDR3 DNA reads TGTGCCACCAGTGACCGGACGGACCCCTACGAGCAGTACTTC. As protein: CATSDRTDPYEQYF.

This sequence joins TRBV7-3 and TRBJ1-2; D is perhaps TRBD1 (5 bases). Germline V gene sequence: CDR1 SGHTA, CDR2 FQGTGA. The CDR3 runs 15 residues. V shed 3 bases and J shed 5 bases, with 16 bases lying between them. CDR3 sequence: CASSLGVGANYGYTF. CDR3 nucleotides: TGTGCCAGCAGCTTGGGGGTCGGGGCGAATTATGGCTACACCTTC. Combining the CDR3 with reference TRBV7-3 and TRBJ1-2 gives the whole variable domain GAGVSQTPSNKVTEKGKYVELRCDPISGHTALYWYRQSLGQGPEFLIYFQGTGAADDSGLPNDRFFAVRPEGSVSTLKIQRTERGDSAVYLCASSLGVGANYGYTFGSGTRLTVV.

This clonotype was detected ten times or more. The chain has TRBV27 and TRBJ2-7; D unclear. This CDR3 has 14 amino acids. Germline V gene lookup returns CDR1 MNHEY and CDR2 SMNVEV (reference sequence). V was cut by 5 bases and J by 6 bases, with 17 bases left in between. This CDR3 reads CASSHAPSPREQYF. CDR3 nucleotides: TGTGCCAGCAGTCACGCCCCGTCTCCGCGCGAGCAGTACTTC.

There are many counts of this clonotype. J is TRBJ2-5 and V is TRBV6-2 or TRBV6-3, with a possible D match to TRBD2 (6 bases). The CDR3 contains 13 residues. From germline, CDR1 is MNHEY and CDR2 SVGEGT. Trimming cost V 1 base and J 11 bases, with 14 bases left between them. The DNA for the CDR3 is TGTGCCAGCAGTTACTTCGGGAGTGATATTCAGTACTTC. This codes for CASSYFGSDIQYF.